A selection of T cell receptor beta chains follows, all from one sample in a study of OX40 agonist ivuxolimab in advanced cancers. Sequencing used immunoSEQ multiplex PCR; TCRdb keeps in-frame clones, though not all of them. The repertoire holds fewer than 50,000 clones, with around three quarters as singletons. Source: CD4+ or CD8+ T cells sorted from blood, taken in a trial of the OX40 agonist ivuxolimab. These receptors came from an adult with an advanced solid tumor such as melanoma, head and neck, liver or kidney cancer. Both conserved end residues are trimmed from each CDR3.

v_call	j_call	cdr3_aa
TRBV11-2	TRBJ2-3	ASRLLSTDTQY
TRBV7-2	TRBJ1-1	ASTKRMNTEAF
TRBV6-1	TRBJ2-1	ASSGGDGRLAGNLHEQF
TRBV5-6	TRBJ1-5	ASSLAGTGSNQPQH
TRBV19	TRBJ1-5	ASSNVRQGNQPQH
TRBV10-2	TRBJ1-1	ASSDRDEAF
TRBV27	TRBJ2-5	ASSPGETQY
TRBV6-1	TRBJ1-6	ASKETGVSPLH
TRBV28	TRBJ1-5	ASMLIGQPQH
TRBV25-1	TRBJ2-5	ASSEWSRGGETQY
TRBV29-1	TRBJ2-5	SARDQAQETQY
TRBV10-1	TRBJ2-7	ASSESLRGMY
TRBV27	TRBJ2-1	ASSLRLAGGLSYNEQF
TRBV9	TRBJ1-3	ASSVSWQAYSGNTIY
TRBV5-1	TRBJ2-7	ASSSGVRSGYEQY
TRBV19	TRBJ2-3	ASRDRGSTDTQY
TRBV7-8	TRBJ1-2	ASRLSSRTGDGYT
TRBV27	TRBJ1-5	ASSEDGRNQPQH
TRBV9	TRBJ2-5	ASSVSGETQY
TRBV15	TRBJ2-1	ATSRDLGTSGDNEQF
TRBV7-9	TRBJ2-5	ASSLHDGAGRQETQY
TRBV5-4	TRBJ2-3	ASSYTDTQY
TRBV7-6	TRBJ2-7	ASSESGSIYEQY
TRBV11-2	TRBJ2-7	ASSHLARADEQY
TRBV4-1	TRBJ1-3	ASSQESELAGNTIY
TRBV5-8	TRBJ2-3	ASSTGTSGTTDTQY
TRBV7-7	TRBJ2-2	ASSPGVGTGELF
TRBV10-3	TRBJ1-4	AISDRTGGNEKLF
TRBV7-2	TRBJ1-4	ASSSSQGAKLF
TRBV6-6	TRBJ2-6	ASSYGRSSGANVLT
TRBV5-4	TRBJ2-7	ASSLGQPSVQY
TRBV21-1	TRBJ2-4	ASRGLQGPKNIQY
TRBV7-2	TRBJ2-1	ASSGWAVNNEQF
TRBV7-9	TRBJ2-2	ASSFRPQGSAGELF
TRBV5-1	TRBJ2-3	ASSLGLLGGRDTQY
TRBV7-8	TRBJ1-1	ASSLAGKGSEAF
TRBV4-1	TRBJ1-4	ASSQDIERANEKLF
TRBV10-2	TRBJ2-7	ASTLGGLGGGVGPYEQY
TRBV9	TRBJ2-3	ASSASTGQGATDTQY
TRBV30	TRBJ2-1	AWSVQKREQF
TRBV9	TRBJ2-1	ASSVEGRDYNEQF
TRBV29-1	TRBJ1-4	SVEANEKLF
TRBV4-1	TRBJ1-1	ASSPVDRNTEAF
TRBV2	TRBJ2-5	ASSERLAGVRTLTQY
TRBV10-2	TRBJ1-2	ASTGGGPNYGYT
TRBV28	TRBJ2-1	ASQNQGTNNNEQF
TRBV4-1	TRBJ1-1	ASNQGSMNTEAF
TRBV27	TRBJ1-1	ASSIRGLNTEAF
TRBV11-2	TRBJ2-7	ASSLPLPGAYEQY
TRBV5-1	TRBJ2-1	ASGETLGNEQF
TRBV28	TRBJ1-1	ASSSEPRTGRTEAF